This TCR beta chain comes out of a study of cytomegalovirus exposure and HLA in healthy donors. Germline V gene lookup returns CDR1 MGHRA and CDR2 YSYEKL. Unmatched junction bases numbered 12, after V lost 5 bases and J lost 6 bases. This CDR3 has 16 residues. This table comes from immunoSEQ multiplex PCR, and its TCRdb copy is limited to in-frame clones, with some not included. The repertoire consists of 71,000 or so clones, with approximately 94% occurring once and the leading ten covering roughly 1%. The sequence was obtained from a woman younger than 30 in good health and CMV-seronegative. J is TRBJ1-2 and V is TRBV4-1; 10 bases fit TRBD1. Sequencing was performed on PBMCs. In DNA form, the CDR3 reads TGCGCCAGCAGCATTCGACAGGGGGCCACTCCCAATGGCTACACCTTC. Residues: CASSIRQGATPNGYTF.